This record covers a single TCR beta chain. Its specificity is unknown. Primers included in the PCR were 60 Vbeta and 13 Jbeta primers. Under the authors' procedure: It was a later analysis that counted tens of millions of unique TCR beta chains, of which some 9.9 million were shared. Sequencing used immunoSEQ multiplex PCR; TCRdb keeps in-frame clones, though not all of them. V, J and clone size reflect that table, while D and trimming were determined from the DNA. The sample has 65,000 to 90,000 clones; about 78% are singletons. This specimen comes from a study of cytomegalovirus exposure and HLA in healthy donors. Germline CDR1 is MNHNS and CDR2 is SASEGT. The V gene lost 7 bases and the J gene lost 1 base, with 7 bases spanning the gap. This CDR3 has 12 amino acids. Notes on the study in general: The study dropped some indistinguishable V segments, TRBV6-2 and TRBV6-3 among them. A further, later analysis showed that HLA-associated TCR beta chains (compared with equally common others) were more clonally expanded. Per a prior analysis, the majority of TCR beta V segments were productive roughly 87% or roughly 30% of the time.

Sequenced input: PBMCs. This clonotype was obtained from a woman aged 40 to 50 in good health and CMV-seropositive. This sequence joins TRBV6-1 and TRBJ1-1; unclear D gene. CDR3 coding DNA: TGTGCCAGCAACCCGGGGAACACTGAAGCTTTCTTT. Translated, it gives CASNPGNTEAFF.